This T cell receptor beta chain was identified during a study of T cell responses to AZD1222 COVID-19 vaccine. Study-wide background: Second doses that came at about 4 or about 12 weeks were put together.

Whole-study findings and limits: Only five to seven AZD1222 recipients were seropositive at baseline. Clonal diversity was possibly underestimated; the donors were predominantly white British and more often female. Repertoires were obtained solely post-peak T cell response.

Repertoires were generated with immunoSEQ multiplex PCR, while TCRdb's copy carries only in-frame clones and drops some. The repertoire holds 95,000 to 150,000 clones, with around 87% as singletons. For this clone: Its antigen is still unknown.

This clonotype originated in an adult in good health. The starting material was peripheral blood, obtained on day 0 of AZD1222 vaccination.

The CDR3 region is CASSLGDHTDTQYF. The CDR3 DNA reads as TGCGCCAGCAGCTTGGGGGACCACACAGATACGCAGTATTTT. This chain uses TRBV5-1 with TRBJ2-3, with D perhaps TRBD1 or TRBD2 (5 bases each). CDR1 is SGHRS, CDR2 YFSETQ, per germline. CDR3 size: 14 residues. V dropped 0 bases and J dropped 2 bases, with 7 bases sitting between them.